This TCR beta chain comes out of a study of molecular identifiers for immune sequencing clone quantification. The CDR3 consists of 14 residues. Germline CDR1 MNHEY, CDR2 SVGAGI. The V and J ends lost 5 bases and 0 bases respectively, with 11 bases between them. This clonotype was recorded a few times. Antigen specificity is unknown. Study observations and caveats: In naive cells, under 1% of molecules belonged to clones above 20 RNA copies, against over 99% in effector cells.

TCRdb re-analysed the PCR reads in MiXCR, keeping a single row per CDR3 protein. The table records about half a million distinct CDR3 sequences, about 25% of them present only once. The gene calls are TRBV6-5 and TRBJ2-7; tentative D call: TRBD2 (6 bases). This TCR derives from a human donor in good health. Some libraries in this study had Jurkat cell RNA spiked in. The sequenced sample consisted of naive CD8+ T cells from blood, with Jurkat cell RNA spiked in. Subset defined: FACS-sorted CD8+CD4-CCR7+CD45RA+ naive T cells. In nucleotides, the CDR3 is TGTGCCAGCAGTCCGGAGGGAGTCTCCTACGAGCAGTACTTC. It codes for CASSPEGVSYEQYF.